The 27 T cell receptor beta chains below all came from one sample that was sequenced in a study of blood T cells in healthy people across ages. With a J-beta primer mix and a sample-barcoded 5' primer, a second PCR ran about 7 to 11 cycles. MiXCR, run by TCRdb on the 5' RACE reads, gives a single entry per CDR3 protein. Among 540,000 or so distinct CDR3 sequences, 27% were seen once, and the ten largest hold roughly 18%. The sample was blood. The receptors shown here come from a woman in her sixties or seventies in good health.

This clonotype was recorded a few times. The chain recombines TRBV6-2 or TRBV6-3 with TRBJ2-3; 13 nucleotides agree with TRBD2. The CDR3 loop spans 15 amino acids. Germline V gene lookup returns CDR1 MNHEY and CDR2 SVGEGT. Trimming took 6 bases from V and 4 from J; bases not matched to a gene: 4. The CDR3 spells CASSSGTSGADTQYF. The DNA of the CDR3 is TGTGCCAGCAGCTCCGGGACTAGCGGGGCAGATACGCAGTATTTT.

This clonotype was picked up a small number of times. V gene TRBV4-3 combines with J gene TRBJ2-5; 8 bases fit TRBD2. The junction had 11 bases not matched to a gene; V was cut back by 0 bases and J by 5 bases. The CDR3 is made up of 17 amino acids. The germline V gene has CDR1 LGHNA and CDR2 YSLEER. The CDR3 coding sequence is TGCGCCAGCAGCCAAGAAGGGAGGCTAGCGGGCGGGGAGACCCAGTACTTC. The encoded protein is CASSQEGRLAGGETQYF.

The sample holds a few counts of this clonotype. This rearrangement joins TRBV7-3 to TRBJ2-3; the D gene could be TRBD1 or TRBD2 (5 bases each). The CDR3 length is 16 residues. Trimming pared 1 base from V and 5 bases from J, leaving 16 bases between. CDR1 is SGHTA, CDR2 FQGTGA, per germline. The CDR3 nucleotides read TGTGCCAGCAGCTTAAGAGGGGAATACGCACGAGATACGCAGTATTTT. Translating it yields CASSLRGEYARDTQYF.

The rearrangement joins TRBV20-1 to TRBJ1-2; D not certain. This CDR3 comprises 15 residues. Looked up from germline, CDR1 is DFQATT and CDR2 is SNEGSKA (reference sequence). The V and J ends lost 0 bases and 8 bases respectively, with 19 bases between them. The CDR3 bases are TGCAGTGCTAGAGATCCCGAGAGACTCAGAGGGGGCTACACCTTC. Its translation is CSARDPERLRGGYTF.

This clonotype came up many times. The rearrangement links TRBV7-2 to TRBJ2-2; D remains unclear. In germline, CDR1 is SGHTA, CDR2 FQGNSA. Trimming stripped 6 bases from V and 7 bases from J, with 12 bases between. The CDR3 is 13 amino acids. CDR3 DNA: TGTGCCAGCAGTTTCAACTGGGACGGGGAGCTGTTTTTT. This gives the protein CASSFNWDGELFF.

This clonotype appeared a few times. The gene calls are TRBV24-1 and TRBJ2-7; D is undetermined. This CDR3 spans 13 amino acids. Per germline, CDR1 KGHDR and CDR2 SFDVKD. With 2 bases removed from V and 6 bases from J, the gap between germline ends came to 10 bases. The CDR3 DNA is TGTGCCACCAGTGATTCTAGGGTGAGCGAGCAGTACTTC. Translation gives CATSDSRVSEQYF.

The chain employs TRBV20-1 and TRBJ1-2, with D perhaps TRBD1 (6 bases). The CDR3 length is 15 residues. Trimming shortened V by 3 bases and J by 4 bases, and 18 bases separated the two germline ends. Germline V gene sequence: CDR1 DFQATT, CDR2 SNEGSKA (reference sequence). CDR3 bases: TGCAGTGCTAGGCCTACCGGACAGCTCCTCTATGGCTACACCTTC. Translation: CSARPTGQLLYGYTF.

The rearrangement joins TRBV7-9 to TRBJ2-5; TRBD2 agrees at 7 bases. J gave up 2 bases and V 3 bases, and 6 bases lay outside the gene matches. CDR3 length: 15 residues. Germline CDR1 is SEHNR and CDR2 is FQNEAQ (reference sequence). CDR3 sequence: CASSFGSGVQETQYF. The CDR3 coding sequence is TGTGCCAGCAGCTTTGGAAGCGGGGTACAAGAGACCCAGTACTTC.

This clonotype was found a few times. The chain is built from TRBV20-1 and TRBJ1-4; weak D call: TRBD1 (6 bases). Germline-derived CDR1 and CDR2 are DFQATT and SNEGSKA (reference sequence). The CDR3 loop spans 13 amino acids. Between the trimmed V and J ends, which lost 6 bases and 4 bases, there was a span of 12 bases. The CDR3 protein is CSAPGAYNEKLFF. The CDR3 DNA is TGCAGTGCCCCGGGGGCGTATAATGAAAAACTGTTTTTT.

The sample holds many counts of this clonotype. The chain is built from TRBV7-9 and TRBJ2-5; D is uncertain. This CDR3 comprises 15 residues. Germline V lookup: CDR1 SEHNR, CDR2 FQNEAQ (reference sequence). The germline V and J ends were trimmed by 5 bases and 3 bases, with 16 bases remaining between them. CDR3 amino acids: CASSPVSRNKETQYF. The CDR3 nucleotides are TGTGCCAGCAGCCCCGTTTCCCGAAACAAAGAGACCCAGTACTTC.

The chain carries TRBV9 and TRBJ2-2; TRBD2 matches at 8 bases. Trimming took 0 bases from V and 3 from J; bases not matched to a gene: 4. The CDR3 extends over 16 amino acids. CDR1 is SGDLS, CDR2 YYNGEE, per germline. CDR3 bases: TGTGCCAGCAGCGTAGACGGACTAGCTTACACCGGGGAGCTGTTTTTT. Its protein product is CASSVDGLAYTGELFF. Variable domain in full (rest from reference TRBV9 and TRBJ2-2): DSGVTQTPKHLITATGQRVTLRCSPRSGDLSVYWYQQSLDQGLQFLIQYYNGEERAKGNILERFSAQQFPDLHSELNLSSLELGDSALYFCASSVDGLAYTGELFFGEGSRLTVL.

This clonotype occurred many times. The CDR3 nucleotides are TGTGCCACGAAGACAGGGGATGAAAAACTGTTTTTT. This translates into CATKTGDEKLFF. The chain couples TRBV6-5 to TRBJ1-4; 8 positions match TRBD1. This CDR3 has 12 amino acids. The V segment lost 10 bases and the J segment 6 bases; nucleotides outside the gene matches: 4. Germline V gene sequence: CDR1 MNHEY, CDR2 SVGAGI.

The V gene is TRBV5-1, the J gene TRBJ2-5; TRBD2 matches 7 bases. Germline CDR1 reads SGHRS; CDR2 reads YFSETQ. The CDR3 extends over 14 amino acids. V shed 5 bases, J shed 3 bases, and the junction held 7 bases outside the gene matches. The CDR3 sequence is CASRMGLAEETQYF. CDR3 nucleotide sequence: TGCGCCAGCAGAATGGGGCTAGCGGAAGAGACCCAGTACTTC. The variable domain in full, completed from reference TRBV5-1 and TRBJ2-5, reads KAGVTQTPRYLIKTRGQQVTLSCSPISGHRSVSWYQQTPGQGLQFLFEYFSETQRNKGNFPGRFSGRQFSNSRSEMNVSTLELGDSALYLCASRMGLAEETQYFGPGTRLLVL.

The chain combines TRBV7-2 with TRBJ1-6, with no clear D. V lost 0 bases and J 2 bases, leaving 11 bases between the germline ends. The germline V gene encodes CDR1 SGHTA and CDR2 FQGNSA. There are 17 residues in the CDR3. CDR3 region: CASSLAPGNPYNSPLHF. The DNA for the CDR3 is TGTGCCAGCAGCTTAGCGCCGGGGAACCCCTATAATTCACCCCTCCACTTT.

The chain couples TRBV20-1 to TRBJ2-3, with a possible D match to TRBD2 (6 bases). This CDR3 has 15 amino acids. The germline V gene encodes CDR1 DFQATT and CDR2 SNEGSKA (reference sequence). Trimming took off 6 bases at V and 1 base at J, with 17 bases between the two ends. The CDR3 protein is CSAGGSGVGTDTQYF. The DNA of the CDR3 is TGCAGTGCCGGGGGTAGCGGTGTTGGCACAGATACGCAGTATTTT.

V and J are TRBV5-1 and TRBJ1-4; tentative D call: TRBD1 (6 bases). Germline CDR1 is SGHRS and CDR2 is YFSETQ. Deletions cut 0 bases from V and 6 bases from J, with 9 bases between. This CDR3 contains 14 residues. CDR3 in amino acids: CASSLDRAYEKLFF. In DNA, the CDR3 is TGCGCCAGCAGCTTGGACAGGGCCTATGAAAAACTGTTTTTT.

The CDR3 DNA follows: TGTGCCAGCAGCAAACAATCGGGACTAGCGGGGGCTCTTACGCAGTATTTT. Residues: CASSKQSGLAGALTQYF. The chain links TRBV7-2 to TRBJ2-3, with 14 bases that match TRBD2. The CDR3 contains 17 residues. From germline, CDR1 is SGHTA and CDR2 FQGNSA. V was clipped by 5 bases and J by 8 bases; unmatched bases: 12.

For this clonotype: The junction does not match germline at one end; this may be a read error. DNA for the CDR3: TGTGCCAACAGCTGGGGGGGACAGAACAATGAGCAGTTCTTC. Translated, it gives CANSWGGQNNEQFF. The chain joins TRBV5-5 to TRBJ2-5, with D perhaps matching TRBD1 or TRBD2 (7 bases each). The J call may be wrong; the DNA end is better matched by TRBJ2-1. The germline V gene encodes CDR1 SGHKS and CDR2 YYEKEE (reference sequence). This CDR3 has 14 residues.

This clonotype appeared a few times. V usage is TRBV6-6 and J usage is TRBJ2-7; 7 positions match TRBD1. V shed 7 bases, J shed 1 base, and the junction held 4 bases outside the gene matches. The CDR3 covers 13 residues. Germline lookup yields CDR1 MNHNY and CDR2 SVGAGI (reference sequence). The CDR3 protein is CASTRQGSYEQYF. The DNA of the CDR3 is TGTGCCAGCACCCGACAGGGTTCCTACGAGCAGTACTTC.

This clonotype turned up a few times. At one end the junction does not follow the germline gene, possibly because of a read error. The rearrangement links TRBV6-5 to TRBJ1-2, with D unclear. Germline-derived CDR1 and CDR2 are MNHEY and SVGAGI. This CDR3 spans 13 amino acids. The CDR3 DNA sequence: TGTGCCAGCAGCTACTCAGTAGGGCGCGGCTACACCTTC. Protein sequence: CASSYSVGRGYTF.

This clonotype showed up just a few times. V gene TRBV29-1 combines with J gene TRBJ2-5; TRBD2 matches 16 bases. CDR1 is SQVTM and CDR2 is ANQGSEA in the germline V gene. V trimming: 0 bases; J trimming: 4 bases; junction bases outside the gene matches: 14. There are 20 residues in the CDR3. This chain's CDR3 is CSVEDHGRGLAGGPRETQYF. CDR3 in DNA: TGCAGCGTTGAAGATCATGGTCGGGGACTAGCGGGGGGGCCACGAGAGACCCAGTACTTC. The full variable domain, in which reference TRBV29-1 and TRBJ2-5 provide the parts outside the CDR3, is SAVISQKPSRDICQRGTSLTIQCQVDSQVTMMFWYRQQPGQSLTLIATANQGSEATYESGFVIDKFPISRPNLTFSTLTVSNMSPEDSSIYLCSVEDHGRGLAGGPRETQYFGPGTRLLVL.

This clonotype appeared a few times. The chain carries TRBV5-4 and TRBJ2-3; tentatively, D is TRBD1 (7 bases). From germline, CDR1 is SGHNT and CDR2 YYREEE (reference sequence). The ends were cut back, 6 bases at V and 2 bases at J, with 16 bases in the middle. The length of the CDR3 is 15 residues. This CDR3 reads CASTLRGAITDTQYF. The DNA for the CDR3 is TGTGCCAGCACTCTCAGGGGGGCAATCACAGATACGCAGTATTTT.

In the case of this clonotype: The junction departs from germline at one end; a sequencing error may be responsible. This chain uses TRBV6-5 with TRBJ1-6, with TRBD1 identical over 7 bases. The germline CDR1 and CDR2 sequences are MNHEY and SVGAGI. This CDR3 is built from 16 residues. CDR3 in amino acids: CASSYSAGQKNSSLHF. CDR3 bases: TGTGCCAGCAGTTACTCGGCGGGACAGAAAAATTCATCCCTCCACTTT.

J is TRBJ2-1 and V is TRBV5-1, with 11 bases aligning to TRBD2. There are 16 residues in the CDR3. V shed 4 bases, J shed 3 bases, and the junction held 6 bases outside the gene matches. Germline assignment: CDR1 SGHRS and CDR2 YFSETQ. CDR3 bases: TGCGCCAGCAGCGACGCTAGCGGGGGGATCTACAATGAGCAGTTCTTC. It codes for CASSDASGGIYNEQFF.

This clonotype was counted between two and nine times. The CDR3 DNA sequence: TGTGCCAGCAGTTACTCGCTGGGCGGGGGGAATACGCAGTATTTT. Its protein product is CASSYSLGGGNTQYF. The V and J genes are TRBV6-2 or TRBV6-3 and TRBJ2-3; TRBD2 matches 8 bases. The CDR3 has 15 residues. Germline V gives CDR1 MNHEY, CDR2 SVGEGT. The V and J ends lost 0 bases and 7 bases, in that order; junction bases with no gene match: 6.

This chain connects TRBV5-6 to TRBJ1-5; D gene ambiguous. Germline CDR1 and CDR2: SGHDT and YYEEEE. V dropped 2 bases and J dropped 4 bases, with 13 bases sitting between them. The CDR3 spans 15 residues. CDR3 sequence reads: CASSFLGSSNQPQHF. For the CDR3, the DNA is TGTGCCAGCAGCTTTTTAGGGTCGTCAAATCAGCCCCAGCATTTT.

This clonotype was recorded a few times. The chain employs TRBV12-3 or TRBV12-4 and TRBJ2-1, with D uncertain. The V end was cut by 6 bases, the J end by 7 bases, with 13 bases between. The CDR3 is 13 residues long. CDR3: CASRPPNVNEQFF. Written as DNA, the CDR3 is TGTGCCAGCAGACCCCCCAACGTAAATGAGCAGTTCTTC.